These 26 T cell receptor beta chains came from one sample sequenced in a study of graft-versus-host responses after intestinal transplantation. Their specific antigens are unknown. Sequencing used immunoSEQ multiplex PCR; TCRdb keeps in-frame clones, though not all of them. Of 100,000 to 120,000 clones listed, 93% are singletons. Source: unstimulated CD8+ T cells sorted from spleen or lymph node cells, taken before intestinal transplant. The receptors derive from a human donor who received an intestinal transplant.

This sequence joins TRBV28 and TRBJ2-7, with TRBD2 as a possible D gene (6 bases). V was clipped by 4 bases and J by 3 bases, with 19 bases between them. The CDR3 sequence is 16 residues long. Germline CDR1 is MDHEN and CDR2 is SYDVKM. The CDR3 reads CASSSIQRALGYEQYF. As DNA, the CDR3 is TGTGCCAGCAGTTCCATCCAGCGGGCCTTAGGCTACGAGCAGTACTTC.

This clone occurred a few times. The chain recombines TRBV19 with TRBJ2-7; perhaps TRBD2 as D (5 bases). Germline V gene data show CDR1 as LNHDA and CDR2 as SQIVND (reference sequence). Trimming stripped 5 bases from V and 2 bases from J, with 13 bases between. The CDR3 extends over 14 amino acids. The CDR3 region is CASSLAGATYEQYF. The CDR3, as DNA: TGTGCCAGTAGTCTCGCGGGTGCCACCTACGAGCAGTACTTC.

The genes are TRBV7-9 and TRBJ2-5; D is perhaps TRBD2 (6 bases). This CDR3 is built from 16 residues. Trimming took 0 bases from V and 1 from J, leaving 12 bases between them. In germline, CDR1 is SEHNR, CDR2 FQNEAQ (reference sequence). In DNA, the CDR3 is TGTGCCAGCAGCTTAGCTATTACCGGGGGCCAAGAGACCCAGTACTTC. Translating it yields CASSLAITGGQETQYF.

The chain links TRBV30 to TRBJ2-7; D assignment may be TRBD1 or TRBD2 (5 bases each). The CDR3 runs 12 residues. Trimming shortened V by 3 bases and J by 4 bases, and 10 bases separated the two germline ends. The V gene's germline CDR1 is GTSNPN and CDR2 SVGIG (reference sequence). The CDR3, as DNA: TGTGCCTGGAGGGGGGTGGGGTACGAGCAGTACTTC. Protein: CAWRGVGYEQYF.

The V and J genes are TRBV11-3 and TRBJ2-2; D unclear. The length of the CDR3 is 12 residues. Germline CDR1 and CDR2: SGHNT and YENEEA. V was clipped by 5 bases and J by 7 bases, with 8 bases between them. CDR3 coding DNA: TGTGCCAGCAGCCCCAGGCACGGGGAGCTGTTTTTT. Its translation is CASSPRHGELFF.

The chain is built from TRBV5-8 and TRBJ2-5, with 12 bases lining up with TRBD2. Trimming cost V 4 bases and J 5 bases; bases outside gene matches: 18. Germline loops: CDR1 SGHTS, CDR2 YDEGEE. CDR3 length: 19 residues. CDR3 loop: CASSIKGAPSGRAGETQYF. The CDR3 DNA is TGTGCCAGCAGCATAAAAGGGGCGCCTAGCGGGAGGGCCGGCGAGACCCAGTACTTC.

The gene calls are TRBV9 and TRBJ2-1; weak D call: TRBD2 (6 bases). Trimming took off 0 bases at V and 5 bases at J, with 9 bases between the two ends. The CDR3 sequence is 14 residues long. Germline-derived CDR1 and CDR2 are SGDLS and YYNGEE. This CDR3 is CASSVGGRNNEQFF. In DNA, the CDR3 is TGTGCCAGCAGCGTAGGTGGGAGGAACAATGAGCAGTTCTTC.

This clone was recorded only once. This chain links TRBV4-1 with TRBJ2-7; 9 nucleotides match TRBD2. The CDR3 sequence is 18 residues long. Germline V CDR1 and CDR2: MGHRA, YSYEKL. V shed 0 bases and J 3 bases; nucleotides not matched to a gene: 12. The CDR3 coding sequence is TGCGCCAGCAGCCAAGAGGGCGGGAGGGCCCGGATAATCTACGAGCAGTACTTC. This sequence encodes CASSQEGGRARIIYEQYF.

Only one count was recorded for this clone. This chain connects TRBV30 to TRBJ2-2; TRBD1 or TRBD2 may be the D gene (5 bases each). This CDR3 spans 11 amino acids. V was pared by 5 bases and J by 7 bases, with 8 bases between. Per germline, CDR1 GTSNPN and CDR2 SVGIG (reference sequence). This CDR3 is CAWGTSGELFF. The CDR3 nucleotides read TGTGCCTGGGGGACGAGCGGGGAGCTGTTTTTT.

The chain uses TRBV28 and TRBJ1-1, with D possibly being TRBD1 (6 bases). CDR3 length: 15 residues. The germline V and J ends were trimmed by 3 bases and 3 bases, with 14 bases remaining between them. The germline V gene encodes CDR1 MDHEN and CDR2 SYDVKM. The CDR3 region has the DNA TGTGCCAGCAGTTTCCGACAGGTTTTCGACACTGAAGCTTTCTTT. Its protein is CASSFRQVFDTEAFF.

This chain connects TRBV7-8 to TRBJ1-5, with D perhaps TRBD1 (6 bases). The V gene's germline CDR1 is SGHVS and CDR2 FQNEAQ. This CDR3 comprises 15 residues. V was trimmed by 3 bases and J by 6 bases, leaving 15 bases between them. CDR3 residues: CASSFGSGEAQPQHF. The CDR3 DNA is TGTGCCAGCAGCTTCGGGTCAGGGGAGGCTCAGCCCCAGCATTTT.

The V call is TRBV7-9, the J call TRBJ2-6; possible D gene TRBD1, 6 bases. The V end was cut by 4 bases, the J end by 0 bases, with 13 bases between. In germline, CDR1 is SEHNR, CDR2 FQNEAQ (reference sequence). CDR3 size: 17 residues. CDR3 amino acids: CASSSAGESSGANVLTF. The CDR3 nucleotides are TGTGCCAGCAGCTCAGCAGGGGAGAGCTCTGGGGCCAACGTCCTGACTTTC.

V is TRBV7-9 and J is TRBJ1-1; D may be TRBD1 (6 bases). There are 13 residues in the CDR3. Trimming stripped 5 bases from V and 5 bases from J, with 12 bases between. In germline, CDR1 is SEHNR, CDR2 FQNEAQ (reference sequence). This chain's CDR3 is CASSHGGATEAFF. The CDR3 DNA is TGTGCCAGCAGCCACGGGGGGGCAACTGAAGCTTTCTTT.

The chain employs TRBV7-6 and TRBJ1-3; D perhaps matches TRBD1 (6 bases). The germline V gene has CDR1 SGHVS and CDR2 FNYEAQ. The CDR3 contains 17 residues. V was clipped by 3 bases and J by 1 base, with 16 bases between them. The chain's CDR3 is CASSFLFGGASGNTIYF. The CDR3 coding sequence is TGTGCCAGCAGCTTCCTATTTGGGGGCGCATCTGGAAACACCATATATTTT.

The chain links TRBV5-1 to TRBJ2-5; the D call may be TRBD1 or TRBD2 (5 bases each). This CDR3 has 12 amino acids. The germline V gene has CDR1 SGHRS and CDR2 YFSETQ. Trimming removed 7 bases at V and 7 bases at J, with 14 bases between. CDR3 in DNA: TGCGCCAGCCCGGGACCCGAAGGGACCCAGTACTTC. Protein: CASPGPEGTQYF.

The chain is built from TRBV11-2 and TRBJ2-7; D is perhaps TRBD2 (6 bases). The CDR3 extends over 14 amino acids. The germline gives CDR1 SGHAT, CDR2 FQNNGV. Deletions cut 2 bases from V and 4 bases from J, with 12 bases between. In DNA, the CDR3 is TGTGCCAGCAGCTTAACTAGCTCCCAGTACGAGCAGTACTTC. This encodes CASSLTSSQYEQYF.

This chain joins TRBV6-6 and TRBJ2-1; D gene uncertain. Germline V gives CDR1 MNHNY, CDR2 SVGAGI (reference sequence). V was pared by 0 bases and J by 4 bases, with 10 bases between. The CDR3 has 15 residues. The CDR3 coding sequence is TGTGCCAGCAGTTACTCGGCTGCCGCATACAATGAGCAGTTCTTC. Encoded protein: CASSYSAAAYNEQFF.

This chain joins TRBV5-1 and TRBJ1-2; TRBD1 matches 11 bases. CDR3 length: 14 residues. Germline lookup yields CDR1 SGHRS and CDR2 YFSETQ. The V gene end was trimmed by 2 bases and the J gene end by 6 bases; junction bases not matched to a gene: 3. CDR3 amino acids: CASSLGQGANGYTF. In DNA form, the CDR3 reads TGCGCCAGCAGCTTAGGACAGGGGGCGAATGGCTACACCTTC.

The rearrangement links TRBV9 to TRBJ2-3; 10 nucleotides line up with TRBD2. V was clipped by 5 bases and J by 1 base; unmatched bases: 1. The V gene's germline CDR1 is SGDLS and CDR2 YYNGEE. This CDR3 is 14 amino acids long. This CDR3 is CASSLAGGTDTQYF. Here the CDR3 DNA reads TGTGCCAGCAGTCTAGCGGGGGGCACAGATACGCAGTATTTT.

The gene calls are TRBV7-9 and TRBJ2-2; 12 bases align to TRBD2. CDR3 length: 17 amino acids. The ends lost 5 bases at V and 5 bases at J; junction bases unmatched: 9. The germline CDR1 and CDR2 sequences are SEHNR and FQNEAQ (reference sequence). CDR3 DNA: TGTGCCAGCAGCCCCGAGCTAGCGGGAGGGGAGACCGGGGAGCTGTTTTTT. Translation gives CASSPELAGGETGELFF.

In nucleotides, the CDR3 is TGTGCCAGCAGCTTAGAGGGATCGGCCGAGCAGTACTTC. Protein sequence: CASSLEGSAEQYF. The gene calls are TRBV5-6 and TRBJ2-7, with a weak D call TRBD2 (5 bases). CDR1 and CDR2 (germline): SGHDT, YYEEEE. V lost 2 bases to trimming and J lost 6 bases, with 12 bases between them. CDR3 length equals 13 residues.

V usage is TRBV27 and J usage is TRBJ2-7; perhaps TRBD2 as D (5 bases). The CDR3 spans 14 residues. V lost 2 bases to trimming and J lost 3 bases, with 11 bases between them. Germline CDR1 and CDR2: MNHEY and SMNVEV (reference sequence). CDR3 sequence (DNA): TGTGCCAGCAGTTTAAGCCAGGAGGTCTACGAGCAGTACTTC. Its protein is CASSLSQEVYEQYF.

The chain carries TRBV19 and TRBJ1-2; no definite D call. The CDR3 extends over 16 amino acids. V lost 3 bases, J lost 5 bases, and 19 bases lay in between. Germline CDR1 is LNHDA and CDR2 is SQIVND (reference sequence). CDR3 sequence: CASSMGFRGLLYGYTF. The CDR3 coding sequence is TGTGCCAGTAGTATGGGTTTTCGAGGTCTCTTGTATGGCTACACCTTC. Full variable domain (remainder filled in from reference TRBV19 and TRBJ1-2): DGGITQSPKYLFRKEGQNVTLSCEQNLNHDAMYWYRQDPGQGLRLIYYSQIVNDFQKGDIAEGYSVSREKKESFPLTVTSAQKNPTAFYLCASSMGFRGLLYGYTFGSGTRLTVV.

V is TRBV9 and J is TRBJ2-7; 9 bases are a match to TRBD2. Per germline, CDR1 SGDLS and CDR2 YYNGEE. V dropped 3 bases and J dropped 3; count of bases not matched to a gene: 7. The CDR3 spans 15 residues. The CDR3 bases are TGTGCCAGCAGCGGGGGCAGCGGGAGGTTCTACGAGCAGTACTTC. Translated: CASSGGSGRFYEQYF.

This chain connects TRBV6-6 to TRBJ1-1, with D tentatively TRBD1 (6 bases). The CDR3 length is 14 residues. Germline CDR1 MNHNY, CDR2 SVGAGI (reference sequence). The V end was cut by 8 bases, the J end by 3 bases, with 16 bases between. The CDR3 sequence: CASSDGGHDTEAFF. The CDR3 DNA sequence: TGTGCCAGCTCAGACGGGGGGCACGACACTGAAGCTTTCTTT.

The rearrangement links TRBV27 to TRBJ2-5; TRBD2 might be the D (5 bases). Trimming shortened V by 5 bases and J by 5 bases, and 12 bases separated the two germline ends. The CDR3 is 13 amino acids. Germline CDR1 is MNHEY and CDR2 is SMNVEV (reference sequence). This chain's CDR3 is CASSLRLLETQYF. The DNA for the CDR3 is TGTGCCAGCAGTCTCAGACTACTCGAGACCCAGTACTTC.